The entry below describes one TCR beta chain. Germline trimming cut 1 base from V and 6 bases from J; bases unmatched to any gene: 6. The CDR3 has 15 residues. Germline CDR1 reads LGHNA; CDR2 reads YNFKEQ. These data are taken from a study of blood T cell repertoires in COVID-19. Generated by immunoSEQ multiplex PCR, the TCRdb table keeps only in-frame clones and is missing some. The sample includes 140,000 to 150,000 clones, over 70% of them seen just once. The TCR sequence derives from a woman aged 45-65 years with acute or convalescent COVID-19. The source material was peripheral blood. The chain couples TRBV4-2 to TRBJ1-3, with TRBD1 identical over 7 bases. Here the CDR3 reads CASSQVEQGLNTIYF. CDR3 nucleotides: TGTGCCAGCAGCCAAGTAGAACAGGGGTTAAACACCATATATTTT.